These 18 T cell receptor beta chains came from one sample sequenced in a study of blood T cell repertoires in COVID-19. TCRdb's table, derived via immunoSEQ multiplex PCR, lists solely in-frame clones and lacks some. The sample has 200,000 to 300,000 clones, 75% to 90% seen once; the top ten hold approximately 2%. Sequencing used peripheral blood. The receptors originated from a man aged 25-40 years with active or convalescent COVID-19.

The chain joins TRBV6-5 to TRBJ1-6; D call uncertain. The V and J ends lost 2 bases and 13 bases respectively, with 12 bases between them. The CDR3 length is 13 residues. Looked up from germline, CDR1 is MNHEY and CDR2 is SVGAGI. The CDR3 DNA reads TGTGCCAGCAGTTACGGAACGGGAGATCCCCTCCACTTT. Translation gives CASSYGTGDPLHF.

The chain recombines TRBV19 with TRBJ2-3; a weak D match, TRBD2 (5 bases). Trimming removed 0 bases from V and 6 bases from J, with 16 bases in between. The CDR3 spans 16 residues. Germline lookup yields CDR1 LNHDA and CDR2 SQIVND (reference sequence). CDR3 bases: TGTGCCAGTAGTATAGATGCTACGGGGAAAGGGGATACGCAGTATTTT. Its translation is CASSIDATGKGDTQYF.

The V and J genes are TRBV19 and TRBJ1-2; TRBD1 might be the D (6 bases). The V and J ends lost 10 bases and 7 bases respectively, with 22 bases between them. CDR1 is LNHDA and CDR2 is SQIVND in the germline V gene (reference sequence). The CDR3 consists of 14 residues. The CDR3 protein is CATFSSSRGGGYTF. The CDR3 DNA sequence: TGTGCCACCTTCTCGTCATCCAGGGGCGGTGGCTACACCTTC.

Here the CDR3 reads CASSQATGLPWGYTF. The DNA of the CDR3 is TGTGCCAGCAGCCAAGCAACAGGGTTGCCATGGGGCTACACCTTC. V gene TRBV3-1 (or the pseudogene TRBV3-2) combines with J gene TRBJ1-2; maybe TRBD1 (6 bases). Trimming removed 1 base at V and 8 bases at J, with 17 bases between. Germline values: CDR1 LGHDT, CDR2 YNNKEL (reference sequence). This CDR3 region has 15 residues.

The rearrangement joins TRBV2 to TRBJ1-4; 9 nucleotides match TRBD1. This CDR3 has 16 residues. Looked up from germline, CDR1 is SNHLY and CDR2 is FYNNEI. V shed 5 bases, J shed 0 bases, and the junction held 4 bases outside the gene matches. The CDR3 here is CASSSRQGATNEKLFF. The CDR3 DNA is TGTGCCAGCAGTTCGCGACAGGGGGCAACTAATGAAAAACTGTTTTTT.

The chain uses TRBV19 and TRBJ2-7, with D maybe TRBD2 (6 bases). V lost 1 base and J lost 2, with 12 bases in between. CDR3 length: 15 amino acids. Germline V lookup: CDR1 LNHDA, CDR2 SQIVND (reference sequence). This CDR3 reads CASSIAGGRTYEQYF. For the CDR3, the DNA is TGTGCCAGTAGTATAGCTGGGGGGAGAACCTACGAGCAGTACTTC.

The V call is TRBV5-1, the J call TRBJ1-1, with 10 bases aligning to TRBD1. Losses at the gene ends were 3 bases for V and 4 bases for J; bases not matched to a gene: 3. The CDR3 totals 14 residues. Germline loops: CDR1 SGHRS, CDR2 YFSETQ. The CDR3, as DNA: TGCGCCAGCAGCTGGGGGGACAGGGGCACTGAAGCTTTCTTT. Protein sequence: CASSWGDRGTEAFF. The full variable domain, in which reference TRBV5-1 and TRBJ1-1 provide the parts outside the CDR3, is KAGVTQTPRYLIKTRGQQVTLSCSPISGHRSVSWYQQTPGQGLQFLFEYFSETQRNKGNFPGRFSGRQFSNSRSEMNVSTLELGDSALYLCASSWGDRGTEAFFGQGTRLTVV.

CDR3 loop: CASSSQVKVDYGYTF. CDR3 sequence (DNA): TGTGCCAGCAGCTCACAGGTGAAGGTCGACTATGGCTACACCTTC. The chain carries TRBV5-5 and TRBJ1-2, with a weak D call TRBD1 (5 bases). Germline-derived CDR1 and CDR2 are SGHKS and YYEKEE (reference sequence). Trimming left V 3 bases short and J 3 bases short, with 15 bases between. This CDR3 comprises 15 residues. Based on the CDR3 plus reference TRBV5-5 and TRBJ1-2, the full variable domain is DAGVTQSPTHLIKTRGQQVTLRCSPISGHKSVSWYQQVLGQGPQFIFQYYEKEERGRGNFPDRFSARQFPNYSSELNVNALLLGDSALYLCASSSQVKVDYGYTFGSGTRLTVV.

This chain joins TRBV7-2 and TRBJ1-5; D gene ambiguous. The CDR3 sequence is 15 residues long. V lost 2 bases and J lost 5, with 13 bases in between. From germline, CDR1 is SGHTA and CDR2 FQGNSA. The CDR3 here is CASSLRGDSHQPQHF. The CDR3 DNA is TGTGCCAGCAGCTTACGCGGGGATTCACATCAGCCCCAGCATTTT. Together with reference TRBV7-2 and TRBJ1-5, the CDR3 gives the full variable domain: GAGVSQSPSNKVTEKGKDVELRCDPISGHTALYWYRQSLGQGLEFLIYFQGNSAPDKSGLPSDRFSAERTGGSVSTLTIQRTQQEDSAVYLCASSLRGDSHQPQHFGDGTRLSIL.

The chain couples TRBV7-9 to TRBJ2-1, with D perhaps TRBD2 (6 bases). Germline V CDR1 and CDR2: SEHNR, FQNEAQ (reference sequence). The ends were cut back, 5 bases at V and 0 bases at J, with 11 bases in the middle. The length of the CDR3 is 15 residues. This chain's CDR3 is CASSLLRGSYNEQFF. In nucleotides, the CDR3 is TGTGCCAGCAGCCTCTTGCGGGGCTCCTACAATGAGCAGTTCTTC.

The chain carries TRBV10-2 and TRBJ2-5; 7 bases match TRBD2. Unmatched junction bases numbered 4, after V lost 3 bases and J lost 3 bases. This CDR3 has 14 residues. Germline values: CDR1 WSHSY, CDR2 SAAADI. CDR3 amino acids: CASSDTGGKETQYF. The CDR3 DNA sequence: TGCGCCAGCAGTGACACCGGGGGGAAAGAGACCCAGTACTTC.

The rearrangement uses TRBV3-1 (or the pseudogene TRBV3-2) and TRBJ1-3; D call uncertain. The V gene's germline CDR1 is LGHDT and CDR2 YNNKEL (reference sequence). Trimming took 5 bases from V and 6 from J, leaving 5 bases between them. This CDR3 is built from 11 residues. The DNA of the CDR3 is TGTGCCAGCAGCGTTCAAAACACCATATATTTT. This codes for CASSVQNTIYF.

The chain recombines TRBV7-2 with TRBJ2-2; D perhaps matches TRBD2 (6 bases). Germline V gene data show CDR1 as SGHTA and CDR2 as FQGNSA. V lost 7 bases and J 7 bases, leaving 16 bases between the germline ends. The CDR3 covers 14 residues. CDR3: CASNPSAPGGELFF. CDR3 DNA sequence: TGTGCCAGCAACCCTAGCGCCCCAGGCGGGGAGCTGTTTTTT.

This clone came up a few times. The CDR3 sequence is CASSFPAGPNSPLHF. The CDR3 DNA reads as TGTGCCAGCAGCTTTCCGGCAGGGCCTAATTCACCCCTCCACTTT. The V gene is TRBV13, the J gene TRBJ1-6, with D tentatively TRBD1 (5 bases). CDR1 PRHDT and CDR2 FYEKMQ come from the germline V gene (reference sequence). The germline V and J ends were trimmed by 3 bases and 6 bases, with 12 bases remaining between them. The length of the CDR3 is 15 residues.

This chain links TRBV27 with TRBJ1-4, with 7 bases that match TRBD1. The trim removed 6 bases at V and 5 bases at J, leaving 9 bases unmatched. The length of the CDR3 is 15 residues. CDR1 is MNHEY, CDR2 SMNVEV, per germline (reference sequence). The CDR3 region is CASRVAGTANEKLFF. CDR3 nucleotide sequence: TGTGCCAGCAGAGTGGCCGGGACAGCGAATGAAAAACTGTTTTTT. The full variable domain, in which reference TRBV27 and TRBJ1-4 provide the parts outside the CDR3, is EAQVTQNPRYLITVTGKKLTVTCSQNMNHEYMSWYRQDPGLGLRQIYYSMNVEVTDKGDVPEGYKVSRKEKRNFPLILESPSPNQTSLYFCASRVAGTANEKLFFGSGTQLSVL.

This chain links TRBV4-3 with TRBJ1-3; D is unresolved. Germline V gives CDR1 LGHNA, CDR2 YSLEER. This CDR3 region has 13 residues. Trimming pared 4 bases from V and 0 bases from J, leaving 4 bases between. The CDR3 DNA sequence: TGCGCCAGCAGCCTGGCCTCTGGAAACACCATATATTTT. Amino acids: CASSLASGNTIYF.

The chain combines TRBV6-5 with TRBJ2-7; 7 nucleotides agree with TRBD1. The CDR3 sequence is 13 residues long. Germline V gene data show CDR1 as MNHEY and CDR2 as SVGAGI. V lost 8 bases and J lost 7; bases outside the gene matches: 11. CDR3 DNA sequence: TGTGCCAGCCAGAGACAGGGAGCCGAAGAGCAGTACTTC. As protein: CASQRQGAEEQYF.

CDR3 residues: CSVEGDKKSTDTQYF. The CDR3 DNA sequence: TGCAGCGTTGAAGGGGACAAGAAAAGCACAGATACGCAGTATTTT. The J gene is TRBJ2-3, the V gene TRBV29-1, with TRBD1 as a possible D gene (6 bases). CDR1 and CDR2 from the germline V gene are SQVTM and ANQGSEA. The CDR3 spans 15 residues. Trimming took off 1 base at V and 0 bases at J, with 11 bases between the two ends.